These T cell receptor beta chains were read from a single sample in a study of read filtering for tumor transcriptome and immune sequencing. TCRdb reanalysed the reads using MiXCR and keeps one entry per CDR3 protein. Here the sample spans more than 30,000 distinct CDR3 sequences, about 14% being singletons. The sequencing input was a population of CD138-negative cells sorted from bone marrow. The source is a donor aged 40 or over with multiple myeloma. Each CDR3 is given without its conserved first and last residue.

j_gene | v_gene | CDR3aa
TRBJ1-1 | TRBV5-6 | ASSLGTEAF
TRBJ1-6 | TRBV12-3/TRBV12-4 | ASSFFWDSPLH
TRBJ1-1 | TRBV20-1 | SASPGNKAF
TRBJ1-1 | TRBV12-3/TRBV12-4 | SSRSGIFTEAF
TRBJ2-7 | TRBV11-1 | ASSLEDPGQGYEQY
TRBJ1-1 | TRBV28 | ASSPRGNTEAF
TRBJ2-1 | TRBV10-3 | AISQLAGAEGEQF
TRBJ2-1 | TRBV7-2 | ASSLAHYEQF
TRBJ2-1 | TRBV11-2 | ASSLVPGGQYNEQF
TRBJ2-5 | TRBV5-3 | ARRGDRGRETQY
TRBJ1-4 | TRBV4-3 | ASSQGGLGPTNEKLF
TRBJ1-1 | TRBV5-1 | ASSLQEDTEAF
TRBJ2-7 | TRBV5-1 | ASSLTEYEQY
TRBJ2-1 | TRBV20-1 | SASGWGQGADNEQF
TRBJ1-2 | TRBV7-9 | ASSVGTGIPDGYT
TRBJ1-5 | TRBV20-1 | SAPISGGNNQPQH
TRBJ2-2 | TRBV7-9 | ASSPTTRNTGELL
TRBJ1-2 | TRBV5-4 | ASSPGGGSVRIYGYT
TRBJ2-1 | TRBV5-1 | ASKLGAEQF
TRBJ2-7 | TRBV4-1 | ASSQVRPGGLYEQY
TRBJ2-1 | TRBV7-2 | ASSSRGGSVYNEQF
TRBJ1-4 | TRBV12-3/TRBV12-4 | ASRRGDQNEKLF
TRBJ2-7 | TRBV4-2 | ASSPRAEYEQY
TRBJ2-1 | TRBV5-1 | ASSYSSGNNEQF
TRBJ2-1 | TRBV12-5 | ASGQEREQF
TRBJ1-1 | TRBV29-1 | SVSIKPGNTEAF
TRBJ1-1 | TRBV11-2 | ASSLGLGTEAF
TRBJ2-3 | TRBV29-1 | SVEGQTTDTQY
TRBJ2-2 | TRBV11-2 | ASSSGPSTGELF
TRBJ2-1 | TRBV3-1 | ASSQDAGGRNEQF
TRBJ2-1 | TRBV28 | ASKSGGSYNEQF
TRBJ2-2 | TRBV5-1 | ASSLVPTGELF
TRBJ2-7 | TRBV18 | ASSLDGRFSEQY
TRBJ2-1 | TRBV19 | ASSIKLGEQF
TRBJ2-1 | TRBV20-1 | SARLDRSGEQF
TRBJ2-2 | TRBV10-3 | AINFGRGVESTGELF
TRBJ2-2 | TRBV4-3 | ASSQVFLAGHTGELF
TRBJ2-6 | TRBV10-3 | AISESEGSGANVLT
TRBJ1-3 | TRBV7-9 | ASSPGTASGNTIY
TRBJ2-1 | TRBV29-1 | SVQGQGGVNEQF
TRBJ2-4 | TRBV7-9 | ASSLGQGPNIQY
TRBJ2-6 | TRBV27 | ASSGWTENVLT